A selection of T cell receptor beta chains follows, all from one sample in a study of PD-1 blockade in mismatch repair-deficient tumors. Their target antigens are unknown. Libraries were prepared by immunoSEQ multiplex PCR; TCRdb keeps only in-frame clonotypes and omits some of them. Seen here are around 15,000 clones, around 80% observed once, and the top ten hold roughly 9.7%. Sequencing used cells cultured in vitro, obtained from a patient treated with pembrolizumab. The receptors were sampled from an adult with mismatch repair-deficient cancer. Both conserved end residues are part of each CDR3. The D gene is left open where the match is weak. Size is omitted from some rows. Given values are once, few, many or a class for expanded clones.

D: TRBD2; V: TRBV5-1; J: TRBJ2-7; size: few; CDR3: CASSSGTSDEQYF; DNA: TGCGCCAGCAGCTCCGGGACTAGCGACGAGCAGTACTTC
D: TRBD2; V: TRBV19; J: TRBJ2-3; size: .; CDR3: CASSMIAGGRTDTQYF; DNA: TGTGCCAGTAGTATGATAGCGGGAGGTAGGACAGATACGCAGTATTTT
D: TRBD2; V: TRBV27; J: TRBJ2-1; size: few; CDR3: CASSLTGTSVNEQFF; DNA: TGTGCCAGCAGTCTAACTGGGACTAGCGTCAATGAGCAGTTCTTC
D: TRBD2; V: TRBV2; J: TRBJ2-1; size: once; CDR3: CASSRTSGRYGEQFF; DNA: TGTGCCAGCAGTCGGACTAGCGGGAGGTATGGTGAGCAGTTCTTC
D: TRBD2; V: TRBV29-1; J: TRBJ2-1; size: few; CDR3: CSVGTSSYNEQFF; DNA: TGCAGCGTCGGGACTAGCTCGTACAATGAGCAGTTCTTC
D: .; V: TRBV5-1; J: TRBJ2-3; size: .; CDR3: CASSSQGPDTQYF; DNA: TGCGCCAGCAGCTCCCAGGGTCCGGATACGCAGTATTTT
D: TRBD1; V: TRBV10-3; J: TRBJ1-3; size: .; CDR3: CAIGAGGFRDSGNTIYF; DNA: TGTGCCATCGGGGCAGGGGGCTTTCGGGATTCTGGAAACACCATATATTTT
D: TRBD1; V: TRBV30; J: TRBJ2-3; size: .; CDR3: CAWRGETGAHTQYF; DNA: TGTGCCTGGAGGGGGGAAACAGGGGCCCATACGCAGTATTTT
D: TRBD2; V: TRBV7-3; J: TRBJ2-2; size: few; CDR3: CASSLASGGELFF; DNA: TGTGCCAGCAGCTTAGCTAGCGGAGGGGAGCTGTTTTTT
D: .; V: TRBV5-5; J: TRBJ2-7; size: .; CDR3: CASSLAWGPRSGEQYF; DNA: TGTGCCAGCAGCTTGGCCTGGGGGCCCAGGTCCGGAGAGCAGTACTTC
D: .; V: TRBV10-3; J: TRBJ1-5; size: .; CDR3: CAISESLGGDSNQPQHF; DNA: TGTGCCATCAGTGAGTCATTAGGGGGGGATAGCAATCAGCCCCAGCATTTT
D: TRBD2; V: TRBV5-1; J: TRBJ2-5; size: .; CDR3: CASSLIMTSGSEETQYF; DNA: TGCGCCAGCAGCTTGATTATGACTAGCGGGAGTGAAGAGACCCAGTACTTC
D: .; V: TRBV6-1; J: TRBJ1-2; size: .; CDR3: CASSELSKAVYGYTF; DNA: TGTGCCAGCAGTGAATTATCGAAGGCGGTATATGGCTACACCTTC
D: .; V: TRBV28; J: TRBJ1-4; size: few; CDR3: CASTSGGINEKLFF; DNA: TGTGCCAGCACCTCGGGGGGGATTAATGAAAAACTGTTTTTT
D: .; V: TRBV4-1; J: TRBJ2-7; size: .; CDR3: CASSAPYEQYF; DNA: TGCGCCAGCAGCGCTCCCTACGAGCAGTACTTC
D: .; V: TRBV27; J: TRBJ2-7; size: .; CDR3: CASSPTRVAYEQYF; DNA: TGTGCCAGCAGTCCTACTAGGGTCGCCTACGAGCAGTACTTC
D: .; V: TRBV29-1; J: TRBJ2-2; size: .; CDR3: CSVKARGHNTGELFF; DNA: TGCAGCGTGAAGGCCCGGGGACATAACACCGGGGAGCTGTTTTTT
D: .; V: TRBV9; J: TRBJ2-1; size: .; CDR3: CASTGGQGVDYNEQFF; DNA: TGTGCCAGCACGGGAGGACAGGGTGTAGATTACAATGAGCAGTTCTTC
D: .; V: TRBV11-2; J: TRBJ2-7; size: once; CDR3: CASSPRAGRSEQYF; DNA: TGTGCCAGCAGCCCTCGGGCAGGGCGAAGCGAGCAGTACTTC
D: .; V: TRBV2; J: TRBJ1-2; size: .; CDR3: CATGRLEGYTF; DNA: TGTGCCACCGGGAGGCTGGAGGGCTACACCTTC
D: .; V: TRBV21-1; J: TRBJ2-1; size: .; CDR3: CASTLKEGGPGNEQFF; DNA: TGTGCCAGCACCCTAAAGGAGGGAGGGCCGGGGAATGAGCAGTTCTTC
D: .; V: TRBV28; J: TRBJ1-4; size: .; CDR3: CASSNRDGLLEKLFF; DNA: TGTGCCAGCAGCAACCGGGACGGTCTCCTGGAAAAACTGTTTTTT
D: TRBD2; V: TRBV5-1; J: TRBJ2-5; size: .; CDR3: CASSPGTSRETQYF; DNA: TGCGCCAGCAGCCCCGGGACTAGCCGGGAGACCCAGTACTTC
D: TRBD1; V: TRBV28; J: TRBJ1-4; size: .; CDR3: CASKRNRGASNEKLFF; DNA: TGTGCCAGCAAGAGGAACAGGGGGGCGTCTAATGAAAAACTGTTTTTT
D: TRBD2; V: TRBV15; J: TRBJ2-7; size: .; CDR3: CATSREASGSYPYEQYF; DNA: TGTGCCACCAGCAGAGAGGCTAGCGGGTCCTATCCCTACGAGCAGTACTTC
D: .; V: TRBV7-3; J: TRBJ1-1; size: .; CDR3: CASSLGSANTEAFF; DNA: TGTGCCAGCAGCTTAGGTAGTGCAAACACTGAAGCTTTCTTT
D: .; V: TRBV5-1; J: TRBJ2-2; size: .; CDR3: CASSLRGGSANTGELFF; DNA: TGCGCCAGCAGCTTGCGGGGTGGCTCGGCGAACACCGGGGAGCTGTTTTTT
D: .; V: TRBV2; J: TRBJ2-7; size: .; CDR3: CASSARGPPNYEQYF; DNA: TGTGCCAGCAGTGCTAGGGGACCCCCAAACTACGAGCAGTACTTC
D: TRBD2; V: TRBV5-6; J: TRBJ2-1; size: .; CDR3: CASSLNSGTSGSYNEQFF; DNA: TGTGCCAGCAGCTTGAACTCGGGGACTAGCGGGTCCTACAATGAGCAGTTCTTC
D: TRBD2; V: TRBV7-3; J: TRBJ2-1; size: .; CDR3: CASSLTAGAEYNEQFF; DNA: TGTGCCAGCAGCTTAACGGCGGGAGCGGAGTACAATGAGCAGTTCTTC
D: .; V: TRBV7-2; J: TRBJ1-3; size: .; CDR3: CASSYSGNTIYF; DNA: TGTGCCAGCAGCTACTCTGGAAACACCATATATTTT
D: .; V: TRBV10-3; J: TRBJ1-1; size: .; CDR3: CAISESGKVNTEAFF; DNA: TGTGCCATCAGTGAGTCAGGGAAAGTGAACACTGAAGCTTTCTTT
D: TRBD1; V: TRBV18; J: TRBJ1-5; size: .; CDR3: CASSPGQGASNQPQHF; DNA: TGTGCCAGCTCACCAGGACAGGGAGCGAGCAATCAGCCCCAGCATTTT
D: TRBD2; V: TRBV7-7; J: TRBJ2-7; size: .; CDR3: CASSPDHSGAYEQYF; DNA: TGTGCCAGCAGCCCCGACCATAGCGGGGCCTACGAGCAGTACTTC
D: TRBD1; V: TRBV11-2; J: TRBJ1-2; size: .; CDR3: CASSLSQGNWGYTF; DNA: TGTGCCAGCAGCCTCTCACAGGGGAATTGGGGCTACACCTTC
D: .; V: TRBV30; J: TRBJ1-3; size: .; CDR3: CAWLRNSGNTIYF; DNA: TGTGCCTGGCTTAGGAACTCTGGAAACACCATATATTTT
D: .; V: TRBV6-5; J: TRBJ2-2; size: .; CDR3: CASRPPNTGELFF; DNA: TGTGCCAGCAGACCTCCTAACACCGGGGAGCTGTTTTTT
D: TRBD2; V: TRBV27; J: TRBJ2-3; size: few; CDR3: CASSFVVAGSTDTQYF; DNA: TGTGCCAGCAGTTTCGTCGTAGCGGGAAGTACAGATACGCAGTATTTT
D: .; V: TRBV5-4; J: TRBJ2-2; size: .; CDR3: CASSLVGSRNTGELFF; DNA: TGTGCCAGCAGCTTGGTGGGGTCTAGGAACACCGGGGAGCTGTTTTTT
D: TRBD1; V: TRBV30; J: TRBJ1-1; size: .; CDR3: CAWRRDRAMNTEAFF; DNA: TGTGCCTGGAGGAGAGACAGGGCGATGAACACTGAAGCTTTCTTT
D: TRBD1; V: TRBV28; J: TRBJ2-1; size: few; CDR3: CASRRQGAGYNEQFF; DNA: TGTGCCAGCAGGCGACAGGGGGCAGGGTACAATGAGCAGTTCTTC